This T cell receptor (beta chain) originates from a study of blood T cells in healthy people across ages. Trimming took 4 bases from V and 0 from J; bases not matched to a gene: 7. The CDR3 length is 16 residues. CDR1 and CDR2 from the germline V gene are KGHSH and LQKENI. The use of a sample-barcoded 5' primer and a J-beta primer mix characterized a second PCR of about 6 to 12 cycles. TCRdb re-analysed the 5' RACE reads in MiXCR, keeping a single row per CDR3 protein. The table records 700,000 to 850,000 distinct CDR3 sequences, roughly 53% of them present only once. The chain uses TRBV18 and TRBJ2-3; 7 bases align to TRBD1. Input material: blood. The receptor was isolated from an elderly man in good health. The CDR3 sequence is CASSLGQDLSTDTQYF. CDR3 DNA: TGTGCCAGCTCACTCGGACAGGACCTCAGCACAGATACGCAGTATTTT. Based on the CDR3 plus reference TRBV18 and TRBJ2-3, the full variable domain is NAGVMQNPRHLVRRRGQEARLRCSPMKGHSHVYWYRQLPEEGLKFMVYLQKENIIDESGMPKERFSAEFPKEGPSILRIQQVVRGDSAAYFCASSLGQDLSTDTQYFGPGTRLTVL.